The 3 T cell receptor beta chains below all came from one sample that was sequenced in a study of OX40 agonist ivuxolimab in advanced cancers. TCRdb's table, derived via immunoSEQ multiplex PCR, lists solely in-frame clones and lacks some. The table lists tens of thousands of clones, about 86% of them singletons. Sample: CD4+ or CD8+ T cells sorted from blood, taken in a trial of the OX40 agonist ivuxolimab. The receptors derive from an adult with an advanced solid tumor such as melanoma, head and neck, liver or kidney cancer.

DNA for the CDR3: TGTGCCAGCAGCTTTCGGGACTTCACAGATACGCAGTATTTT. As protein: CASSFRDFTDTQYF. The gene calls are TRBV7-3 and TRBJ2-3; TRBD2 might be the D (6 bases). Germline V gene sequence: CDR1 SGHTA, CDR2 FQGTGA. V lost 3 bases and J lost 2, with 9 bases in between. The CDR3 is 14 amino acids.

This clone was detected once. V usage is TRBV6-6 and J usage is TRBJ2-1; TRBD1 aligns across 9 bases. Germline V gene lookup returns CDR1 MNHNY and CDR2 SVGAGI (reference sequence). V lost 6 bases to trimming and J lost 13 bases; unmatched junction nucleotides: 16. This CDR3 contains 15 residues. The CDR3 bases are TGTGCCAGCAGCTCGGAAACTGGACAGGGGAGAGCTCAGTTCTTC. Translating it yields CASSSETGQGRAQFF.

The V and J genes are TRBV30 and TRBJ2-1; 13 bases match TRBD2. The CDR3 consists of 14 residues. Germline CDR1 GTSNPN, CDR2 SVGIG (reference sequence). J was trimmed by 8 bases and V by 5 bases; bases with no gene match: 6. CDR3 loop: CAWRTSGSFHEQFF. Written as DNA, the CDR3 is TGTGCCTGGCGGACTAGCGGGAGTTTCCATGAGCAGTTCTTC.